One and the same sample provided the 23 T cell receptor beta chains below, sequenced in a study of regulatory T cells in long-lasting Graves disease. Sample time point: newly diagnosed GD, antithyroid drugs for less than 3 months. The TCR library was prepared using RNA isolated from PBMCs. Assembly of TCR beta libraries relied on iRepertoire HTBI primers together with Arm-PCR of CDR3 regions. TCRdb processed the multiplex PCR reads anew with MiXCR; each CDR3 protein has one entry. The sample lists hundreds of thousands of distinct CDR3 sequences; 12% were seen once. The same data also contributed to another study, on T cells in Graves' hyperthyroidism and ophthalmopathy.

Sequenced material: peripheral blood mononuclear cells (PBMCs), taken at new diagnosis, from a patient treated with antithyroid drugs. Receptors were obtained from a woman aged 25 to 39 with Graves disease.

This clonotype has only a few counts. This likely reflects a read error, since a far larger clone is one base away. This chain joins TRBV11-1 and TRBJ2-5; D may be TRBD1 (8 bases). Germline loops: CDR1 SGHAT, CDR2 FQDESV (reference sequence). The CDR3 totals 15 residues. CDR3 nucleotides: TGTGCCAGCAGCCGCCAGGGGGCGGGAGAAGAGACCCACTACTTC. This sequence encodes CASSRQGAGEETHYF.

At least ten counts were recorded for this clonotype. This chain joins TRBV6-1 and TRBJ1-1; D gene unclear. Looked up from germline, CDR1 is MNHNS and CDR2 is SASEGT. This CDR3 spans 15 amino acids. Trimming stripped 4 bases from V and 2 bases from J, with 14 bases between. CDR3 DNA sequence: TGTGCCAGCAGTGCTGGCGGGATCCTAAACACTGAAGCTTTCTTT. This translates into CASSAGGILNTEAFF.

This clonotype has more than one count but fewer than ten. The CDR3 DNA follows: TGTGCCAGCAGCCAGATAGCGGGTCTCCTCTACAATGAGCAGTTCTTC. Encoded protein: CASSQIAGLLYNEQFF. The chain links TRBV3-1 to TRBJ2-1; 7 bases match TRBD2. The CDR3 runs to 16 residues. Germline trimming cut 3 bases from V and 3 bases from J; bases unmatched to any gene: 8. Germline lookup yields CDR1 LGHDT and CDR2 YNNKEL (reference sequence).

This clonotype was detected many times. V gene TRBV3-1 combines with J gene TRBJ2-1; D ambiguous. The CDR3 is 13 residues long. CDR1 is LGHDT, CDR2 YNNKEL, per germline (reference sequence). Trimming shortened V by 1 base and J by 9 bases, and 10 bases separated the two germline ends. The CDR3, as DNA: TGTGCCAGCAGCCAAGGTCCTCCCAGTGAGCAGTTCTTC. Translation: CASSQGPPSEQFF.

This clonotype has ten or more counts. V gene TRBV7-9 combines with J gene TRBJ1-4; unclear D gene. The CDR3 runs to 14 residues. Between the trimmed V and J ends, which lost 5 bases and 6 bases, there was a span of 13 bases. Germline values: CDR1 SEHNR, CDR2 FQNEAQ (reference sequence). In DNA form, the CDR3 reads TGTGCCAGCAGCCACTTTGGAATGGATGAAAAACTGTTTTTT. Protein sequence: CASSHFGMDEKLFF.

The sample holds a few counts of this clonotype. This chain joins TRBV20-1 and TRBJ2-5; TRBD2 matches at 13 bases. This CDR3 has 16 amino acids. The V gene end was trimmed by 2 bases and the J gene end by 6 bases; junction bases not matched to a gene: 9. Germline V CDR1 and CDR2: DFQATT, SNEGSKA (reference sequence). CDR3 sequence reads: CSARPPGLAGAKTQYF. The CDR3 DNA reads TGCAGTGCTAGACCCCCAGGACTAGCGGGAGCCAAGACCCAGTACTTC.

This clonotype was observed a few times. The chain combines TRBV18 with TRBJ2-7; weak D call: TRBD1 (5 bases). Germline V CDR1 and CDR2: KGHSH, LQKENI. The CDR3 is made up of 14 amino acids. The V gene lost 3 bases and the J gene lost 3 bases, with 12 bases spanning the gap. The CDR3 DNA reads TGTGCCAGCTCACCGGTTAGCCAGGGCTACGAGCAGTACTTC. Its translation is CASSPVSQGYEQYF.

The J gene is TRBJ1-1, the V gene TRBV20-1; no firm D call. The V end was cut by 0 bases, the J end by 5 bases, with 7 bases between. This CDR3 comprises 12 residues. Germline CDR1 reads DFQATT; CDR2 reads SNEGSKA (reference sequence). The CDR3 DNA follows: TGCAGTGCTAGAGACAGACGTACTGAAGCTTTCTTT. It translates to CSARDRRTEAFF.

This clonotype has at least ten counts. This chain links TRBV18 with TRBJ1-1; D perhaps matches TRBD1 (6 bases). This CDR3 has 14 amino acids. Germline V gene sequence: CDR1 KGHSH, CDR2 LQKENI. V was pared by 4 bases and J by 3 bases, with 12 bases between. CDR3 protein: CASSQQGVDTEAFF. In DNA form, the CDR3 reads TGTGCCAGCTCACAACAGGGAGTCGACACTGAAGCTTTCTTT.

This clonotype has a count of ten or more. The rearrangement joins TRBV10-3 to TRBJ2-7; possible D gene TRBD2, 5 bases. CDR1 and CDR2 (germline): ENHRY, SYGVKD. The CDR3 sequence is 13 residues long. V was clipped by 2 bases and J by 0 bases, with 5 bases between them. This CDR3 reads CAISEGSSYEQYF. The CDR3 bases are TGTGCCATCAGTGAGGGGAGCTCCTACGAGCAGTACTTC.

Many counts were recorded for this clonotype. V gene TRBV6-1 combines with J gene TRBJ2-1; 16 bases align to TRBD2. Germline V gene sequence: CDR1 MNHNS, CDR2 SASEGT. V shed 6 bases and J 4 bases; nucleotides not matched to a gene: 6. The CDR3 consists of 17 residues. The CDR3 protein is CASSSGTSGRVYNEQFF. DNA for the CDR3: TGTGCCAGCAGCTCTGGGACTAGCGGGAGGGTTTACAATGAGCAGTTCTTC.

This clonotype was seen more than once but under ten times. V is TRBV5-6 and J is TRBJ2-5; D is uncertain. Germline values: CDR1 SGHDT, CDR2 YYEEEE. V lost 4 bases to trimming and J lost 4 bases, with 11 bases between them. This CDR3 is built from 13 residues. CDR3 amino acids: CASSPTGIETQYF. In nucleotides, the CDR3 is TGTGCCAGCAGCCCGACTGGGATAGAGACCCAGTACTTC.

J is TRBJ2-3 and V is TRBV10-3, with 8 bases matching TRBD2. Losses at the gene ends were 0 bases for V and 2 bases for J; bases not matched to a gene: 10. The germline V gene has CDR1 ENHRY and CDR2 SYGVKD. The CDR3 length is 18 residues. The CDR3 DNA follows: TGTGCCATCAGTGAGTCTCGACTAGCGTCTCGATACACAGATACGCAGTATTTT. Amino acids: CAISESRLASRYTDTQYF.

The chain uses TRBV11-2 and TRBJ1-1, with a possible D match to TRBD1 (6 bases). The germline gives CDR1 SGHAT, CDR2 FQNNGV. The CDR3 length is 15 residues. Between the trimmed V and J ends, which lost 0 bases and 1 base, there was a span of 9 bases. CDR3: CASSLEGAENTEAFF. CDR3 bases: TGTGCCAGCAGCTTAGAGGGGGCGGAGAACACTGAAGCTTTCTTT.

Many counts were recorded for this clonotype. The chain employs TRBV11-3 and TRBJ2-6; D remains ambiguous. Between the trimmed V and J ends, which lost 6 bases and 0 bases, there was a span of 12 bases. This CDR3 spans 16 amino acids. Germline assignment: CDR1 SGHNT and CDR2 YENEEA. The CDR3 reads CASSRVPGSGANVLTF. In DNA, the CDR3 is TGTGCCAGCAGTCGAGTCCCAGGCTCTGGGGCCAACGTCCTGACTTTC.

The chain recombines TRBV5-5 with TRBJ2-6, with 7 bases fitting TRBD2. Germline CDR1 and CDR2: SGHKS and YYEKEE (reference sequence). The V gene end was trimmed by 0 bases and the J gene end by 4 bases; junction bases not matched to a gene: 7. The CDR3 spans 17 residues. Here the CDR3 DNA reads TGTGCCAGCAGCTTGGTGTGGGGGGGAGCAGGGGCCAACGTCCTGACTTTC. It yields the protein CASSLVWGGAGANVLTF. The complete variable domain, with remaining parts taken from reference TRBV5-5 and TRBJ2-6, reads DAGVTQSPTHLIKTRGQQVTLRCSPISGHKSVSWYQQVLGQGPQFIFQYYEKEERGRGNFPDRFSARQFPNYSSELNVNALLLGDSALYLCASSLVWGGAGANVLTFGAGSRLTVL.

The V and J genes are TRBV30 and TRBJ2-1; possible D gene TRBD1, 5 bases. The J call is uncertain, as TRBJ2-5 better fits the DNA end. The germline gives CDR1 GTSNPN, CDR2 SVGIG (reference sequence). The CDR3 spans 13 residues. The CDR3 protein is CAWRPRGQETQYF. In nucleotides, the CDR3 is TGTGCCTGGAGACCAAGGGGACAAGAGACCCAGTACTTC.

J is TRBJ1-5 and V is TRBV29-1; 10 nucleotides line up with TRBD1. V gave up 6 bases and J gave up 4 bases; unmatched junction bases: 3. This CDR3 contains 13 residues. The germline gives CDR1 SQVTM, CDR2 ANQGSEA. Written as DNA, the CDR3 is TGCAGCGTGGGACAGGGGAATAATCAGCCCCAGCATTTT. Translating gives CSVGQGNNQPQHF.

In regard to this clonotype: Germline is not matched at one junction end, which may reflect a read error. This chain links TRBV19 with TRBJ2-1; D gene ambiguous. CDR1 LNHDA and CDR2 SQIVND come from the germline V gene (reference sequence). The CDR3 spans 11 residues. CDR3 DNA sequence: TGTGCCAGTAGTATGGGTCGGAATGGCGCCTTC. Translating it yields CASSMGRNGAF.

Only a few counts were recorded for this clonotype. The chain joins TRBV15 to TRBJ2-3, with D possibly matching TRBD2 (5 bases). V lost 0 bases to trimming and J lost 1 base, with 14 bases between them. CDR3 length: 17 amino acids. Germline V CDR1 and CDR2: LNHNV, YYDKDF (reference sequence). The CDR3 protein is CATSRDTRTLGTDTQYF. The CDR3 DNA is TGTGCCACCAGCAGAGATACGCGGACTCTGGGCACAGATACGCAGTATTTT.

V gene TRBV6-2 or TRBV6-3 combines with J gene TRBJ2-2; the D call may be TRBD1 or TRBD2 (6 bases each). This CDR3 is 15 amino acids long. Trimming pared 7 bases from V and 3 bases from J, leaving 15 bases between. CDR1 and CDR2 (germline): MNHEY, SVGEGT. CDR3 nucleotide sequence: TGTGCCAGCACATATGGAGGGGGAGACACCGGGGAGCTGTTTTTT. As protein: CASTYGGGDTGELFF.

This clonotype was detected only a few times. The V and J genes are TRBV29-1 and TRBJ2-3, with D perhaps matching TRBD1 (6 bases). This CDR3 has 14 residues. Germline CDR1 reads SQVTM; CDR2 reads ANQGSEA. V was shortened by 5 bases and J by 1 base, with 13 bases between the two germline ends. DNA of the CDR3: TGCAGCGTTCAGAAAAACAGGGGCACAGATACGCAGTATTTT. It codes for CSVQKNRGTDTQYF.

This clonotype was detected many times. The chain combines TRBV30 with TRBJ2-1; 7 positions match TRBD2. The CDR3 covers 12 residues. CDR1 and CDR2 (germline): GTSNPN, SVGIG (reference sequence). J was trimmed by 6 bases and V by 1 base; bases with no gene match: 0. For the CDR3, the DNA is TGTGCCTGGAGTGGGGGGGGCAATGAGCAGTTCTTC. Protein: CAWSGGGNEQFF.